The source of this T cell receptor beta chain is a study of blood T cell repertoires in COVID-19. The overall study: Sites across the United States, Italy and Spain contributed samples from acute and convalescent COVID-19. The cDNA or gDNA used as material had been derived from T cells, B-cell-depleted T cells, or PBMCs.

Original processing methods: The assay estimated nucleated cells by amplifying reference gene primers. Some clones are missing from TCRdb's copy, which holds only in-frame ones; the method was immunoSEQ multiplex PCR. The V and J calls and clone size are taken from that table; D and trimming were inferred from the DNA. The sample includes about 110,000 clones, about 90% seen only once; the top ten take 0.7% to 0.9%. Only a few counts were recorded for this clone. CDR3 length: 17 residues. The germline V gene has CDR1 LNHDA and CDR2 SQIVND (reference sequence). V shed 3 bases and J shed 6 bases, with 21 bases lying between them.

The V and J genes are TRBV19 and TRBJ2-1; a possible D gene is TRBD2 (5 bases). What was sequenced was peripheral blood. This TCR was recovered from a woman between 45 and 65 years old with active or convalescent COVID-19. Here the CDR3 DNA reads TGTGCCAGTAGTATGTACCCTTTGGGGAGCTTGGTCAATGAGCAGTTCTTC. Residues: CASSMYPLGSLVNEQFF.